The TCR beta chain described here comes from a study of blood T cell repertoires in COVID-19. As for the study in general: Sites in the United States, Italy and Spain provided acute and convalescent COVID-19 samples.

This clone was recorded only once. The CDR3 spans 16 residues. The V gene's germline CDR1 is MDHEN and CDR2 SYDVKM. V gave up 7 bases and J gave up 0 bases; unmatched junction bases: 9. In the authors' workflow: Using reference gene primer amplification, nucleated cell counts were estimated. Sequenced by immunoSEQ multiplex PCR; TCRdb stores in-frame clones only, minus some. Clone size and V and J calls were adopted from that table, with D and trimming inferred from the DNA. The sample has roughly 250,000 clones, 85% to 90% seen once. This clonotype was obtained from a man aged 25-40 years with acute or convalescent COVID-19. Sample: peripheral blood. This chain uses TRBV28 with TRBJ1-3; 7 bases map to TRBD1. This CDR3 reads CASTTLGTDSGNTIYF. DNA for the CDR3: TGTGCCAGCACCACCCTCGGGACAGACTCTGGAAACACCATATATTTT.